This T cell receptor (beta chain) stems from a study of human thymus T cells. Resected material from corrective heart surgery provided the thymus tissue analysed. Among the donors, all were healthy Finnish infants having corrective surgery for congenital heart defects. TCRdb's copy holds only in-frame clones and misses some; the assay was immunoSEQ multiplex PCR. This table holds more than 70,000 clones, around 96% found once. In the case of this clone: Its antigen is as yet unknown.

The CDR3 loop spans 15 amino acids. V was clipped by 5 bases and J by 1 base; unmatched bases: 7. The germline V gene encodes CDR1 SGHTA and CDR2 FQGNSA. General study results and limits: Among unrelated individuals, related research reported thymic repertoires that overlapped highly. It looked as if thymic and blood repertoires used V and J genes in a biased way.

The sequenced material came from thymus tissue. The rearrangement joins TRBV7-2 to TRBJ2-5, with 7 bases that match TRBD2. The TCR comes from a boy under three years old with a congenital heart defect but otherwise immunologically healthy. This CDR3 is CASSPRAGRQETQYF. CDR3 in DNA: TGTGCCAGCAGCCCAAGAGCGGGGCGCCAAGAGACCCAGTACTTC.